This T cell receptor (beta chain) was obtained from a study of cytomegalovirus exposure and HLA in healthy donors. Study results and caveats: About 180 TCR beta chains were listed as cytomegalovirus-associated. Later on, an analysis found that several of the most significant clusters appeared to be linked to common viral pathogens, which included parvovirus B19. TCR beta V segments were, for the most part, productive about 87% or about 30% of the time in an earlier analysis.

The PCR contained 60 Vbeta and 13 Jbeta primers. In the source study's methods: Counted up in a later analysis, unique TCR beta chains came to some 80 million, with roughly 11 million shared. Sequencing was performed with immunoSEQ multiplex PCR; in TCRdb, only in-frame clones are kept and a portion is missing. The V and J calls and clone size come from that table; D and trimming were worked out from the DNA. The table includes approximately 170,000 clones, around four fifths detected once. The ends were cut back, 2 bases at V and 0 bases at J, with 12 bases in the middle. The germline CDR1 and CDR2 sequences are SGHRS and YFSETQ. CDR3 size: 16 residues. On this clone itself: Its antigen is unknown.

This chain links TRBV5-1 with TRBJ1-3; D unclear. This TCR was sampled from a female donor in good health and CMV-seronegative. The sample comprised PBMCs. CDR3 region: CASSFERGSSGNTIYF. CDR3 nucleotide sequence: TGCGCCAGCAGCTTCGAACGGGGTAGCTCTGGAAACACCATATATTTT.